This T cell receptor beta chain came from a study of blood T cell repertoires in COVID-19. All enrollees were about 18 to 89 years old and from approximately 24 US areas. The protocol was immunoSEQ multiplex PCR, while the TCRdb copy is restricted to in-frame clones and leaves out a portion. The data contain fewer than 150,000 clones, approximately 80% of them singletons. This receptor was identified in a young woman who had been exposed to COVID-19. The sequenced sample consisted of PBMCs or T cells enriched from blood (not recorded which).

CDR3 in DNA: TGTGCCAGCTCACCAAGGACTAGCGGGAGGCCCGATACGCAGTATTTT. Translating it yields CASSPRTSGRPDTQYF. V and J are TRBV18 and TRBJ2-3; 14 nucleotides align to TRBD2. Unmatched junction bases numbered 4, after V lost 2 bases and J lost 6 bases. The germline gives CDR1 KGHSH, CDR2 LQKENI. The length of the CDR3 is 16 residues.